A single sample is the source of the 2 T cell receptor beta chains below, sequenced in a study of cytomegalovirus exposure and HLA in healthy donors. The PCR was carried out with 60 Vbeta primers and 13 Jbeta primers. Libraries were prepared by immunoSEQ multiplex PCR; TCRdb keeps only in-frame clonotypes and omits some of them. The repertoire table contains more than 45,000 clones. Sequencing input: PBMCs. The receptors derive from a woman younger than 45 in good health and CMV-seropositive.

The rearrangement links TRBV29-1 to TRBJ2-7; TRBD2 matches at 11 bases. The germline gives CDR1 SQVTM, CDR2 ANQGSEA. With 4 bases clipped from V and 3 bases from J, the junction kept 2 bases outside the gene matches. The CDR3 sequence is 13 residues long. In DNA, the CDR3 is TGCAGCGTTGCCGGGACTAGCGGCTACGAGCAGTACTTC. It codes for CSVAGTSGYEQYF.

The chain employs TRBV7-9 and TRBJ2-1; TRBD2 aligns across 7 bases. Germline trimming cut 5 bases from V and 5 bases from J; bases unmatched to any gene: 12. CDR1 SEHNR and CDR2 FQNEAQ come from the germline V gene (reference sequence). This CDR3 is 16 amino acids long. The CDR3 DNA is TGTGCCAGCAGCCATAAAGTCGGACTAGTACACAATGAGCAGTTCTTC. Translating it yields CASSHKVGLVHNEQFF.